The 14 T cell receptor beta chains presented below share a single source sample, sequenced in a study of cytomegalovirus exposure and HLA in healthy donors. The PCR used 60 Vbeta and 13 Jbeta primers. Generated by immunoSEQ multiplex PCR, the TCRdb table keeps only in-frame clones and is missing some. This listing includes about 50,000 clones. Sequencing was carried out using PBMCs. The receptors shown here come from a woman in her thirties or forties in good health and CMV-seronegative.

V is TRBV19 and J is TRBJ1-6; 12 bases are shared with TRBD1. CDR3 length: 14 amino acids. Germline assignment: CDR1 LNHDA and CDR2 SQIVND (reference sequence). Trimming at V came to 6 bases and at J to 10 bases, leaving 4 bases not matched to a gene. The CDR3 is CASRSGTGGSPLHF. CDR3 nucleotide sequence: TGTGCCAGTAGGTCGGGGACAGGGGGCTCACCCCTCCACTTT.

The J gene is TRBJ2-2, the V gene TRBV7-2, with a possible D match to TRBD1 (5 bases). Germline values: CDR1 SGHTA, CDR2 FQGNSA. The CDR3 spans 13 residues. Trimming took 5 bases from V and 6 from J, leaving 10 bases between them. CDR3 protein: CASSQGLSGELFF. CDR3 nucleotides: TGTGCCAGCAGCCAGGGTTTGTCCGGGGAGCTGTTTTTT.

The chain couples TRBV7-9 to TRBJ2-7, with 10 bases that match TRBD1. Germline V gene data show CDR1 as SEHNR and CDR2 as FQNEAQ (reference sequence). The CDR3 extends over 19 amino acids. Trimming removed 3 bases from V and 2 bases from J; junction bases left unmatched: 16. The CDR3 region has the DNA TGTGCCAGCAGCTTGGAGACAGGGGGCGCAAGGGGACGGGCCTACGAGCAGTACTTC. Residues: CASSLETGGARGRAYEQYF. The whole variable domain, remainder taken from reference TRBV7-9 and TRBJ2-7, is DTGVSQNPRHKITKRGQNVTFRCDPISEHNRLYWYRQTLGQGPEFLTYFQNEAQLEKSRLLSDRFSAERPKGSFSTLEIQRTEQGDSAMYLCASSLETGGARGRAYEQYFGPGTRLTVT.

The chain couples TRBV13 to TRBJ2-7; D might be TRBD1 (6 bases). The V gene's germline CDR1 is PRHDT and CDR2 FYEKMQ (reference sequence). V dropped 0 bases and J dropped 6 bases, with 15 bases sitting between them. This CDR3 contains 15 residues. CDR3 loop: CASSLGRRGMVEQYF. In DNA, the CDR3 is TGTGCCAGCAGCTTAGGGCGAAGGGGGATGGTCGAGCAGTACTTC.

The CDR3 DNA reads as TGTGCCAGTGACAGGCTACTCTGGGGCTACACCTTC. It yields the protein CASDRLLWGYTF. The gene calls are TRBV30 and TRBJ1-2; TRBD1 is a possible D gene (6 bases). Germline CDR1 GTSNPN, CDR2 SVGIG (reference sequence). Trimming left V 8 bases short and J 8 bases short, with 18 bases between. The CDR3 runs to 12 residues. Filled out from reference TRBV30 and TRBJ1-2, the complete variable domain reads SQTIHQWPATLVQPVGSPLSLECTVEGTSNPNLYWYRQAAGRGLQLLFYSVGIGQISSEVPQNLSASRPQDRQFILSSKKLLLSDSGFYLCASDRLLWGYTFGSGTRLTVV.

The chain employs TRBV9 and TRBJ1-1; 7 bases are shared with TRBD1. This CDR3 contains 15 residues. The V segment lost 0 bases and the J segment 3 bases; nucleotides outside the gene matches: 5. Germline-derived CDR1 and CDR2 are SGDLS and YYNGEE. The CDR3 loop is CASSVGHRGDTEAFF. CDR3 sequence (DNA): TGTGCCAGCAGCGTAGGGCACAGGGGTGACACTGAAGCTTTCTTT.

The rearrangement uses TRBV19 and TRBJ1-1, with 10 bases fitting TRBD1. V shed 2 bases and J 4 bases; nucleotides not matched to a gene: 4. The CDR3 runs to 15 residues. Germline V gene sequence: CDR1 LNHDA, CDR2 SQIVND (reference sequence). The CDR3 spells CASSIKGQGTTEAFF. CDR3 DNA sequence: TGTGCCAGTAGTATAAAGGGACAGGGGACCACTGAAGCTTTCTTT.

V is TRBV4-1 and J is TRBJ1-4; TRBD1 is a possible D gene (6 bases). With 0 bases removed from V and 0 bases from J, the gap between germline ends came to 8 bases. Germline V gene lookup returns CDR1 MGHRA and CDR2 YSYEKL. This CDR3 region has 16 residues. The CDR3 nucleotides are TGCGCCAGCAGCCAAGATGGGACATCAACTAATGAAAAACTGTTTTTT. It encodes CASSQDGTSTNEKLFF.

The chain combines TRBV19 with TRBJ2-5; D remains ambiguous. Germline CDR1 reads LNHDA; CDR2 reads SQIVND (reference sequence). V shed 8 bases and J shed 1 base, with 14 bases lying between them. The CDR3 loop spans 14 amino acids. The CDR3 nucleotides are TGTGCCAGTTGGGTTGAGGAAAGCCAAGAGACCCAGTACTTC. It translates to CASWVEESQETQYF.

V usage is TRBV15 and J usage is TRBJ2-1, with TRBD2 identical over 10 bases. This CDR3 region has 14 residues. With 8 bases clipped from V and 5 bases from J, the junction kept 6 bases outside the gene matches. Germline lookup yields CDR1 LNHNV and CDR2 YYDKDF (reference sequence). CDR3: CATGGTSANNEQFF. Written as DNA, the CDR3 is TGTGCCACCGGAGGGACTAGCGCAAACAATGAGCAGTTCTTC.

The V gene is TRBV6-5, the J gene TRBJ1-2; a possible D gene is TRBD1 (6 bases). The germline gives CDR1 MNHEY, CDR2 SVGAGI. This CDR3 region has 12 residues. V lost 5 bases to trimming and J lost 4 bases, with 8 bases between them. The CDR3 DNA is TGTGCCAGCAGTGCGGACAGCTATGGCTACACCTTC. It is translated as CASSADSYGYTF.

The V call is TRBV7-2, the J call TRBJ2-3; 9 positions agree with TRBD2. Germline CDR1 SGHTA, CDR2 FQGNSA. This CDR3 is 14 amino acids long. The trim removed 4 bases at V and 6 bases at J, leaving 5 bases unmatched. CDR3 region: CASSSRSGRDTQYF. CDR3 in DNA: TGTGCCAGCAGCTCCCGGAGCGGGAGGGATACGCAGTATTTT.

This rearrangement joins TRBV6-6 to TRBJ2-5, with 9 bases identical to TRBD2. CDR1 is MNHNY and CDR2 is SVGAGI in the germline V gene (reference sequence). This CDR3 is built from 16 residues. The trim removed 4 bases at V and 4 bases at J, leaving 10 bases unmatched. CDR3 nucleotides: TGTGCCAGCAGTTCCCCTTTTGCGGGAGGGCGAGAGACCCAGTACTTC. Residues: CASSSPFAGGRETQYF.

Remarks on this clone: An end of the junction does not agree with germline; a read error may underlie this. This CDR3 reads CSVKGWGLAGAYQETQYF. CDR3 nucleotide sequence: TGCAGCGTCAAAGGTTGGGGACTAGCGGGAGCTTACCAGGAGACCCAGTACTTC. The V gene is TRBV29-1, the J gene TRBJ2-5; 14 bases are shared with TRBD2. Germline V gene sequence: CDR1 SQVTM, CDR2 ANQGSEA. The length of the CDR3 is 18 residues.